The 3 T cell receptor beta chains listed next were all sequenced from one sample in a study of T-cell memory formation after mild COVID-19. TCRdb re-analysed the 5' RACE reads in MiXCR, keeping a single row per CDR3 protein. This sample has 200,000 to 250,000 distinct CDR3 sequences; around 30% occur once, and the top ten carry 10% to 12%. Input material: PBMCs or a T cell subset sorted from them (not recorded which). The receptors come from an adult woman who had mild COVID-19 (a few samples of this study predate the infection). Cell type and time point are not known.

This clonotype was counted between two and nine times. The V gene is TRBV12-3 or TRBV12-4, the J gene TRBJ1-3; no definite D call. The CDR3 has 15 amino acids. Trimming left V 3 bases short and J 0 bases short, with 9 bases between. The CDR3 coding sequence is TGTGCCAGCAGTTTGACCGTGGGCTCTGGAAACACCATATATTTT. It encodes CASSLTVGSGNTIYF.

This clonotype appeared a few times. The chain couples TRBV20-1 to TRBJ2-1, with 7 bases that match TRBD1. The ends lost 6 bases at V and 3 bases at J; junction bases unmatched: 11. The CDR3 has 15 amino acids. CDR1 is DFQATT, CDR2 SNEGSKA, per germline (reference sequence). CDR3 loop: CSARFPGTVYNEQFF. In DNA, the CDR3 is TGCAGTGCCCGCTTTCCCGGGACAGTCTACAATGAGCAGTTCTTC.

The V gene is TRBV5-6, the J gene TRBJ2-3, with D tentatively TRBD1 or TRBD2 (7 bases each). V dropped 1 base and J dropped 2 bases, with 14 bases sitting between them. Germline CDR1 SGHDT, CDR2 YYEEEE. The CDR3 sequence is 16 residues long. The CDR3 DNA reads TGTGCCAGCAGCTTGAAGGGGGCGGGGGACACAGATACGCAGTATTTT. This gives the protein CASSLKGAGDTDTQYF.